This T cell receptor beta chain was captured by sequencing in a study of blood T cell repertoires in COVID-19 (dated by TCRdb to the early 2020s). In terms of the full investigation: Samples from collaborators originated in the United States, Italy and Spain and spanned both the acute and convalescent phases of COVID-19. Nearly every sample came with metadata listing a de-identified subject ID, COVID-19 status, age in years and sex. A freely available public database, intended as a resource for researchers studying the immune response to SARS-CoV-2, is where the repertoires were released. Deeply sampled blood TCRbeta repertoires from subjects exposed to, actively infected with, or recovered from COVID-19 were included in the dataset. Samples were obtained from the ongoing ImmuneRACE study (first 160 participants) and from some 1,300 subjects provided by 6 global collaborators. The material from the prospective study consisted of cDNA or gDNA derived from T cells, B-cell-depleted T cells, or PBMCs. Where HLA class I and class II types were available, the types were taken from metadata supplied by the sample provider, not from assay-based typing.

Results the study describes overall, beyond this receptor: The amount of clinical and demographic metadata varied by source and participant and was provided uncurated.

TCRbeta CDR3 regions were amplified from genomic DNA by means of the immunoSEQ Assay, a bias-controlled multiplex PCR. Regarding the original processing steps: Nucleated cell counts per sample were estimated from amplification of reference gene primers within the assay. To quantify the absolute abundance of each unique TCRbeta CDR3 rearrangement, sequence reads were collapsed and filtered. Productive Simpson clonality was computed per sample as the square root of Simpson's diversity index over productive rearrangements. TCRdb carries this immuneACCESS record with in-frame sequences only. Its versions omit some clonotypes, under half of them owing to an unresolved V gene in the studies checked, with the rest unexplained. V and J calls and clone size follow that table, whereas D and trimming were derived from the DNA. This sample lists around 54,000 clones; 80% to 95% were detected once. The top ten clones comprise approximately 3.4% of the sample.

From its cysteine to its phenylalanine, the CDR3 spans 14 amino acids. CDR3 DNA only is kept here, 42 bases in frame from base 1. For CDR1 and CDR2, the germline V gene (reference sequence) lists LNHDA and SQIVND. After removal of 5 bases from V and 5 bases from J, the junction retains 6 bases not matched to a gene. Whole blood was collected in K2EDTA tubes by collaborating institutions according to the institutions' own protocols. For TCRbeta analysis, collaborators shipped samples as frozen whole blood, isolated PBMCs, or DNA extracted from either of those sample types. A note on this clone: Its specific antigen is unknown. Base quality data are lacking; no much larger clone is found one base away.

The sequenced sample was peripheral blood. This clonotype was obtained from a human donor in a cohort sampled during active COVID-19. The rearranged segments are TRBV19 and TRBJ2-5; the junction holds 9 bases that match TRBD1. The CDR3 reads as follows: CASSPGQGYETQYF. The DNA sequence is as follows: TGTGCCAGTAGTCCGGGACAGGGATACGAGACCCAGTACTTC.